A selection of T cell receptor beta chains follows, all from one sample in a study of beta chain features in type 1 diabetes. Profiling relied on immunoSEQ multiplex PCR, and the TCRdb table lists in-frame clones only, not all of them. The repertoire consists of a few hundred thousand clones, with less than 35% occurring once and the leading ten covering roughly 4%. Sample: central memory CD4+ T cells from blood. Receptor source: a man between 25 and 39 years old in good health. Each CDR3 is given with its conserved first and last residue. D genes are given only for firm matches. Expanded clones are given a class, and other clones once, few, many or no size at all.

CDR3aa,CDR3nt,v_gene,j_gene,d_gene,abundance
CASSSLPAKEQFF,TGTGCCAGCAGTTCCCTCCCGGCCAAAGAGCAGTTCTTC,TRBV7-9,TRBJ2-1,NA,few
CASSKGGSTDTQYF,TGTGCCAGTAGTAAGGGTGGGAGCACAGATACGCAGTATTTT,TRBV19,TRBJ2-3,NA,many
CAWSPRGRTSTDTQYF,TGTGCCTGGAGTCCCCGGGGGAGGACGAGCACAGATACGCAGTATTTT,TRBV30,TRBJ2-3,NA,NA
CASSLPFTEAFF,TGTGCCAGCAGCTTGCCTTTCACTGAAGCTTTCTTT,TRBV5-4,TRBJ1-1,NA,few
CSVGRKLPGADTQYF,TGCAGCGTTGGCCGGAAGTTGCCTGGGGCAGATACGCAGTATTTT,TRBV29-1,TRBJ2-3,NA,few
CASSGTGRETQYF,TGTGCCAGCAGCGGGACGGGGCGGGAGACCCAGTACTTC,TRBV28,TRBJ2-5,NA,few
CASSYLAGGDEQYF,TGTGCCAGCAGCTACCTAGCGGGAGGGGACGAGCAGTACTTC,TRBV5-4,TRBJ2-7,TRBD2,many
CASSLGQAQTQYF,TGTGCCAGCAGCTTAGGCCAAGCGCAGACGCAGTATTTT,TRBV7-2,TRBJ2-3,NA,few
CASSPGGERGQPQHF,TGTGCCAGCAGCCCGGGGGGTGAGAGGGGCCAGCCCCAGCATTTT,TRBV5-4,TRBJ1-5,NA,NA
CASSLAGPPSF,TGTGCCAGCAGCTTAGCGGGACCCCCTTCCTTC,TRBV7-2,TRBJ2-7,NA,few
CASSLVPADTQYF,TGTGCCAGCAGCTTGGTACCGGCAGATACGCAGTATTTT,TRBV5-4,TRBJ2-3,NA,NA
CASSLVITGGLETQYF,TGTGCCAGCAGCTTGGTCATAACAGGGGGCTTAGAGACCCAGTACTTC,TRBV13,TRBJ2-5,TRBD1,NA
CASSAPSGTGGYEQYF,TGTGCCAGCAGTGCACCATCCGGGACAGGGGGGTACGAGCAGTACTTC,TRBV25-1,TRBJ2-7,TRBD1,NA
CASPSGRARTDTQYF,TGTGCCAGCCCCAGCGGGAGGGCAAGGACAGATACGCAGTATTTT,TRBV2,TRBJ2-3,TRBD2,once
CASSLTGDSTDTQYF,TGTGCCAGCAGCTTGACGGGGGATTCTACCGATACGCAGTATTTT,TRBV7-9,TRBJ2-3,NA,NA
CASRSGLTYEQYF,TGTGCCAGCAGATCCGGACTAACGTACGAGCAGTACTTC,TRBV27,TRBJ2-7,NA,NA
CASSRSASYNEQFF,TGTGCCAGTAGTAGGTCGGCGTCCTACAATGAGCAGTTCTTC,TRBV19,TRBJ2-1,NA,NA
CASSLTPGTSGGNEQFF,TGTGCCAGCAGCTTAACACCCGGGACTAGCGGGGGGAATGAGCAGTTCTTC,TRBV7-8,TRBJ2-1,TRBD2,NA
CAWSMGTGDEQYF,TGTGCCTGGAGTATGGGGACAGGGGACGAGCAGTACTTC,TRBV30,TRBJ2-7,TRBD1,NA
CAWERGALETQYF,TGTGCCTGGGAGCGGGGGGCCCTCGAGACCCAGTACTTC,TRBV30,TRBJ2-5,TRBD2,few
CASSLETGIQYF,TGTGCCAGCAGCTTAGAAACGGGGATTCAGTACTTC,TRBV7-9,TRBJ2-4,NA,NA
CSVDTVQETQYF,TGCAGCGTTGACACGGTCCAAGAGACCCAGTACTTC,TRBV29-1,TRBJ2-5,NA,few
CASSLGGGRGETQYF,TGTGCCAGCAGCTTAGGCGGAGGGCGTGGAGAGACCCAGTACTTC,TRBV7-9,TRBJ2-5,NA,NA
CASSPYQGVNEQFF,TGTGCCAGCAGCCCCTACCAGGGGGTTAATGAGCAGTTCTTC,TRBV7-7,TRBJ2-1,TRBD1,NA
CSVLGGWGQENGYTF,TGCAGCGTCCTAGGCGGGTGGGGACAGGAAAATGGCTACACCTTC,TRBV29-1,TRBJ1-2,TRBD1,NA
CASSLRGNQETQYF,TGTGCCAGCAGCTTACGGGGGAACCAAGAGACCCAGTACTTC,TRBV5-6,TRBJ2-5,NA,NA
CASSLEAQAEQYF,TGTGCCAGCAGCTTAGAGGCGCAGGCCGAGCAGTACTTC,TRBV11-2,TRBJ2-7,NA,NA
CASSSTRGRYNEQFF,TGTGCCAGCAGCTCGACACGGGGGAGATACAATGAGCAGTTCTTC,TRBV9,TRBJ2-1,NA,NA
CASSVGFDRPTYEQYF,TGTGCCAGCAGCGTAGGTTTTGACAGACCAACCTACGAGCAGTACTTC,TRBV9,TRBJ2-7,NA,NA
CASSSPGRRVHPNEQFF,TGTGCCAGCAGTTCCCCGGGACGCAGGGTGCACCCCAATGAGCAGTTCTTC,TRBV28,TRBJ2-1,NA,many
CSAHATGAAGELFF,TGCAGCGCCCACGCGACAGGGGCGGCCGGGGAGCTGTTTTTT,TRBV29-1,TRBJ2-2,TRBD1,NA
CASLREVGANVLTF,TGTGCCAGCCTCCGGGAAGTGGGGGCCAACGTCCTGACTTTC,TRBV18,TRBJ2-6,NA,NA
CASSLTDREINGYTF,TGTGCCAGCAGCCTGACCGACAGGGAAATCAATGGCTACACCTTC,TRBV6-5,TRBJ1-2,TRBD1,NA
CASSGNRLDEQYF,TGTGCCAGCAGTGGTAACAGGTTGGACGAGCAGTACTTC,TRBV25-1,TRBJ2-7,NA,NA
CASSVQWRSTEAFF,TGTGCCAGCAGTGTTCAGTGGAGGAGCACTGAAGCTTTCTTT,TRBV6-1,TRBJ1-1,NA,few
CAWSPGLAGSYNEQFF,TGTGCCTGGAGCCCCGGACTAGCGGGGTCCTACAATGAGCAGTTCTTC,TRBV30,TRBJ2-1,TRBD2,few
CASTYGGSNQPQHF,TGTGCCAGCACTTACGGGGGTAGCAATCAGCCCCAGCATTTT,TRBV7-9,TRBJ1-5,NA,NA
CASTTGTGGLGANVLTF,TGTGCCAGCACCACCGGGACAGGGGGCCTCGGGGCCAACGTCCTGACTTTC,TRBV5-4,TRBJ2-6,TRBD1,NA
CASSRGGETQYF,TGTGCCAGCAGCCGAGGTGGCGAGACCCAGTACTTC,TRBV28,TRBJ2-5,NA,NA
CAWTNAGSSSVGYGYTF,TGTGCCTGGACCAACGCGGGTTCTTCATCAGTTGGCTATGGCTACACCTTC,TRBV30,TRBJ1-2,NA,NA
CASSLLETGRQSDF,TGTGCCAGCAGCTTACTAGAGACAGGCCGCCAGTCGGATTTT,TRBV7-9,TRBJ2-3,NA,NA
CASSSLPVYEQYF,TGTGCCAGCAGTTCGCTACCGGTATACGAGCAGTACTTC,TRBV28,TRBJ2-7,NA,few
CSVEGPSSYNEQFF,TGCAGCGTAGAGGGACCAAGCTCCTACAATGAGCAGTTCTTC,TRBV29-1,TRBJ2-1,NA,many
CASSGPGTQETQYF,TGTGCCAGCAGTGGACCCGGGACCCAAGAGACCCAGTACTTC,TRBV6-6,TRBJ2-5,NA,NA
CASSLRPSGSHEQYF,TGTGCCAGCAGCTTAAGGCCTAGCGGGAGCCACGAGCAGTACTTC,TRBV7-9,TRBJ2-7,TRBD2,NA
CASSTGRYEQYF,TGTGCCAGCAGTACAGGGCGCTACGAGCAGTACTTC,TRBV27,TRBJ2-7,NA,NA
CASSSGQGNTGELFF,TGTGCCAGCAGTTCGGGACAGGGGAACACCGGGGAGCTGTTTTTT,TRBV28,TRBJ2-2,TRBD1,NA
CASSSPVGQPQHF,TGTGCCAGCAGCTCGCCGGTAGGCCAGCCCCAGCATTTT,TRBV7-9,TRBJ1-5,NA,many
CASSFPSQETQYF,TGTGCCAGCAGCTTTCCCTCCCAAGAGACCCAGTACTTC,TRBV7-2,TRBJ2-5,NA,NA
CASSLWQGETQYF,TGTGCCAGCAGTTTATGGCAGGGGGAGACCCAGTACTTC,TRBV28,TRBJ2-5,NA,few
CASSIAGAGANVLTF,TGTGCCAGTAGTATAGCGGGGGCTGGGGCCAACGTCCTGACTTTC,TRBV19,TRBJ2-6,NA,few
CSVGQGSNQPQHF,TGCAGCGTTGGACAGGGTAGCAATCAGCCCCAGCATTTT,TRBV29-1,TRBJ1-5,TRBD1,few
CSVGGSGTTYYNEQFF,TGCAGCGTGGGGGGCTCTGGGACAACATACTACAATGAGCAGTTCTTC,TRBV29-1,TRBJ2-1,NA,NA
CSIGQGGLTQYF,TGCAGCATAGGACAGGGGGGTTTAACCCAGTACTTC,TRBV29-1,TRBJ2-5,TRBD1,NA
CSRFGESSYNEQFF,TGCAGTCGTTTCGGGGAGAGCTCCTACAATGAGCAGTTCTTC,TRBV29-1,TRBJ2-1,NA,few
CASSPPGQKTHTQYF,TGTGCCAGCTCACCACCGGGACAGAAAACGCATACGCAGTATTTT,TRBV18,TRBJ2-3,TRBD1,NA
CASSVLGGRSNEQFF,TGTGCCAGCAGCGTACTCGGCGGGAGGAGCAATGAGCAGTTCTTC,TRBV9,TRBJ2-1,TRBD2,NA
CASSRPGQPNNEQFF,TGTGCCAGCAGTAGGCCCGGACAGCCGAATAATGAGCAGTTCTTC,TRBV25-1,TRBJ2-1,NA,NA
CAWSVPTGLGQPQHF,TGTGCCTGGAGTGTACCGACAGGGCTCGGACAGCCCCAGCATTTT,TRBV30,TRBJ1-5,TRBD1,few